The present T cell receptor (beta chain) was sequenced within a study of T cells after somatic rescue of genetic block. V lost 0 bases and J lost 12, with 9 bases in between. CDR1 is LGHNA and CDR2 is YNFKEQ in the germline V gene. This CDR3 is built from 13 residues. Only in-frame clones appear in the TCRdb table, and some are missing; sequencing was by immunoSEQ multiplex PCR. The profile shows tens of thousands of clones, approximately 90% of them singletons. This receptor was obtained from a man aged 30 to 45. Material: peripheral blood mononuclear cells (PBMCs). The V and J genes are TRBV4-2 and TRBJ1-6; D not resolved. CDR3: CASSQDFTVPLHF. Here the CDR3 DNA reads TGTGCCAGCAGCCAAGATTTTACTGTACCCCTCCACTTT.